This TCR beta chain is drawn from a study of control samples from healthy donors and cancer patients. Clones were sequenced by immunoSEQ multiplex PCR, and TCRdb holds only the in-frame ones, with some missing. Seen here are 100,000 to 150,000 clones, around 90% observed once, and the top ten hold over 2%. The sample taken for sequencing was blood. The TCR sequence derives from a man aged 18 to 29 in good health.

This CDR3 is CASSLLAGQETQYF. The CDR3 region has the DNA TGTGCCAGCAGCCTACTAGCAGGACAAGAGACCCAGTACTTC. This chain joins TRBV16 and TRBJ2-5; D may be TRBD2 (6 bases). V was clipped by 4 bases and J by 2 bases, with 11 bases between them. The CDR3 contains 14 residues. Germline-derived CDR1 and CDR2 are KGHSY and FQNENV.